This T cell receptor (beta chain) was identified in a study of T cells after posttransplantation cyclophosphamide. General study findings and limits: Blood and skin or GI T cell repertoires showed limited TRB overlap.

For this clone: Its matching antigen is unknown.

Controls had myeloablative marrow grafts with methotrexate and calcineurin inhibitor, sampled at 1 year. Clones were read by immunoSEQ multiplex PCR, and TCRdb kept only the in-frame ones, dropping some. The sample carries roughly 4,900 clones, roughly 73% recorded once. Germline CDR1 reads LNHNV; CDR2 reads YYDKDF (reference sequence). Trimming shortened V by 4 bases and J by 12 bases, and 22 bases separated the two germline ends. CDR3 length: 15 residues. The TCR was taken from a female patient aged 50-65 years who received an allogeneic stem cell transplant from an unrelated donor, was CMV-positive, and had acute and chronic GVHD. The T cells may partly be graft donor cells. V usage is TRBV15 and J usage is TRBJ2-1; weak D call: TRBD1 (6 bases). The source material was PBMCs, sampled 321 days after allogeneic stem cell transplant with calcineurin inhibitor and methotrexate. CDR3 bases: TGTGCCACCAGCAATTATCCGGACAGCTCTTTTTGGCAGTTCTTC. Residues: CATSNYPDSSFWQFF.